The clone carrying this T cell receptor (beta chain) has more than one count but fewer than ten. The antigen is not known. This record comes from a study of vaccination and CD4 T cells after COVID-19. The Oncomine TCR Beta short-read assay was applied to DNA of cultured CD4+ T cells. DNA came from CD4+ T cells after culture. One entry per CDR3 protein, called by TCRdb with MiXCR from the PCR reads. This sample has under 15,000 distinct CDR3 sequences; roughly 30% occur once, and the top ten carry about 13%. In germline, CDR1 is DFQATT, CDR2 SNEGSKA (reference sequence). CDR3 length: 13 residues. Trimming left V 3 bases short and J 3 bases short, with 11 bases between. Study results and limitations: Vaccine-specific clones numbering 304 of 307 showed spike mono-reactivity in convalescent patients.

The treatment is: roughly ten-day PBMC culture with coronavirus spike peptide pools or control peptides (ViraFEST assay). Sequencing used CD4+ T cells from blood, cultured in vitro, obtained after SARS-CoV-2 vaccination. The receptor's source is a human donor who had recovered from COVID-19. The chain couples TRBV20-1 to TRBJ1-2; D possibly corresponds to TRBD1 (6 bases). Written as DNA, the CDR3 is TGCAGTGCTAGTCAGCAGGGGTACTATGGCTACACCTTC. The encoded protein is CSASQQGYYGYTF.